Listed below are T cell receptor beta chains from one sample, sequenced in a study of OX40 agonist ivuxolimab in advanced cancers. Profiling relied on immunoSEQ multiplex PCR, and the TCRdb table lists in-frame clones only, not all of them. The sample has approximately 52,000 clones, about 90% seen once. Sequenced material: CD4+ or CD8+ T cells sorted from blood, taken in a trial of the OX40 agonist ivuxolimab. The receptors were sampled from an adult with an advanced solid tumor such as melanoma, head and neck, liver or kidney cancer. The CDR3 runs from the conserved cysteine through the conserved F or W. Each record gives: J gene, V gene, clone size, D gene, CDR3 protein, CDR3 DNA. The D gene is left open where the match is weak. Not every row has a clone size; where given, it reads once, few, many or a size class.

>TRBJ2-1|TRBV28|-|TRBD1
CASSPRTGSLIGNEQFF
TGTGCCAGCAGTCCTCGGACAGGGAGTCTTATCGGGAATGAGCAGTTCTTC
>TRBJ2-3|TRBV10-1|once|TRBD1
CASSEGSDRGTDTQYF
TGCGCCAGCAGTGAAGGCTCGGACAGGGGCACAGATACGCAGTATTTT
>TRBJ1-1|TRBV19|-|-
CASSIRGPNTEAFF
TGTGCCAGTAGTATCCGGGGGCCGAACACTGAAGCTTTCTTT
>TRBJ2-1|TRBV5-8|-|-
CASQGWRGLYNEQFF
TGTGCCAGCCAAGGATGGCGGGGGCTCTACAATGAGCAGTTCTTC
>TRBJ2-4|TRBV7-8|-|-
CASSSRPSKDKAKNIQYF
TGTGCCAGCAGCTCGAGACCCTCGAAGGATAAGGCCAAAAACATTCAGTACTTC
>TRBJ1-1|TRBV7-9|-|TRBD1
CASSQTGLEAEAFF
TGTGCCAGCAGCCAGACAGGGTTGGAGGCTGAAGCTTTCTTT
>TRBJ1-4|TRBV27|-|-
CASSPEGLEKLFF
TGTGCCAGCAGCCCCGAAGGACTGGAAAAACTGTTTTTT
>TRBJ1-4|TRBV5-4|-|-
CASSRGVEEKLFF
TGTGCCAGCAGCCGGGGTGTAGAAGAAAAACTGTTTTTT
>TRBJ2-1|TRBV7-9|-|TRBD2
CASSLREGISYNEQFF
TGTGCCAGCAGCCTAAGGGAGGGGATTTCCTACAATGAGCAGTTCTTC
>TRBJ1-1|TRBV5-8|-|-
CATFWAAKEAFF
TGTGCCACTTTTTGGGCAGCTAAAGAAGCTTTCTTT
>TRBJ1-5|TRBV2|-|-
CASSPGTPIRNQPQHF
TGTGCCAGCAGCCCCGGGACCCCCATCCGCAATCAGCCCCAGCATTTT
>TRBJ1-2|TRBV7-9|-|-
CASSLLGDYGYTF
TGTGCCAGCAGCTTACTGGGTGACTATGGCTACACCTTC
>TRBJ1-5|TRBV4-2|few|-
CASSQNEGNQPQHF
TGTGCCAGCAGCCAAAACGAGGGGAATCAGCCCCAGCATTTT
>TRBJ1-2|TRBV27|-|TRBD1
CASSLGTAYGYTF
TGTGCCAGCAGTCTAGGGACAGCTTATGGCTACACCTTC
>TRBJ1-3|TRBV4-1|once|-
CASSQVLQGPHSGNTIYF
TGCGCCAGCAGCCAAGTTTTGCAGGGGCCCCACTCTGGAAACACCATATATTTT
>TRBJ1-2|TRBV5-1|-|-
CASSSGQLEGYTF
TGCGCCAGCAGCTCTGGGCAACTTGAGGGCTACACCTTC
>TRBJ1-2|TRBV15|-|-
CATREVGPNYGYTF
TGTGCCACCAGGGAGGTCGGACCTAACTATGGCTACACCTTC
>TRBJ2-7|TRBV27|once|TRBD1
CASSLWVTGRNHYEQYF
TGTGCCAGCAGTTTATGGGTGACAGGGCGGAATCACTACGAGCAGTACTTC
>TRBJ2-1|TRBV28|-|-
CAAGPYNEQFF
TGTGCCGCAGGACCCTACAATGAGCAGTTCTTC
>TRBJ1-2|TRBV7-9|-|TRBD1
CASSLTSGGERGYTF
TGTGCCAGCAGCCTTACCTCAGGGGGCGAACGTGGCTACACCTTC
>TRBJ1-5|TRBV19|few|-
CASSPLLGGNQPQHF
TGTGCCAGTAGTCCACTCCTGGGGGGCAATCAGCCCCAGCATTTT
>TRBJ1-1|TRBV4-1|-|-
CASSREVNTEAFF
TGCGCCAGCAGTAGGGAAGTGAACACTGAAGCTTTCTTT
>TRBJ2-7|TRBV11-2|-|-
CASSLQSYEQYF
TGTGCCAGCAGCCTCCAATCCTACGAGCAGTACTTC
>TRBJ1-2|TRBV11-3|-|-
CASEYWSNYGYTF
TGTGCCAGCGAATACTGGTCTAACTATGGCTACACCTTC
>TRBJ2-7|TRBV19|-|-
CASKLQAGVYEQYF
TGTGCCAGTAAGTTGCAGGCAGGGGTGTACGAGCAGTACTTC
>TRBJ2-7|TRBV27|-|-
CASTDSGHEQYF
TGTGCCAGCACGGACAGCGGCCACGAGCAGTACTTC
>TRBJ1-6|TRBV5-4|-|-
CASSPWLGDNSPLHF
TGTGCCAGCAGCCCCTGGTTAGGGGATAATTCACCCCTCCACTTT
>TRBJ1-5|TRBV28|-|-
CASSLTKPQHF
TGTGCCAGCAGTTTAACAAAGCCCCAGCATTTT
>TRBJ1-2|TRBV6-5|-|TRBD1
CASSYSGGGYGYTF
TGTGCCAGCAGTTACTCAGGGGGCGGCTATGGCTACACCTTC
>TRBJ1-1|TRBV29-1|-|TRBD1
CSVEALTGANTEAFF
TGCAGCGTTGAAGCATTAACAGGGGCGAACACTGAAGCTTTCTTT
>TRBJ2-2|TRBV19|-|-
CASRLGQLNTGELFF
TGTGCCAGTAGGCTGGGGCAGTTAAACACCGGGGAGCTGTTTTTT
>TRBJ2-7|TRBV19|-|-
CASSSLERPYEQYF
TGTGCCAGTAGTAGCCTCGAACGCCCCTACGAGCAGTACTTC
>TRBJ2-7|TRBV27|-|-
CASSPSWGQAPYEQYF
TGTGCCAGCAGTCCCAGCTGGGGCCAAGCCCCCTACGAGCAGTACTTC
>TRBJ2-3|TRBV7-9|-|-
CASSLGLLADTQYF
TGTGCCAGCAGCCTAGGGTTGCTGGCAGATACGCAGTATTTT
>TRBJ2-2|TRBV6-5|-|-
CASSYPTGELFF
TGTGCCAGCAGTTACCCAACCGGGGAGCTGTTTTTT
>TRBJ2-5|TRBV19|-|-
CASSPHGGETQYF
TGTGCCAGTAGCCCGCATGGCGGGGAGACCCAGTACTTC
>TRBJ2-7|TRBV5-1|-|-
CASSPTLTYEQYF
TGCGCCAGCAGCCCTACCCTGACCTACGAGCAGTACTTC
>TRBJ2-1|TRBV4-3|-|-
CASSQDRAVLSYNEQFF
TGCGCCAGCAGCCAAGATAGGGCGGTCCTCTCCTACAATGAGCAGTTCTTC
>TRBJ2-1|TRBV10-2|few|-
CASSASGPSQNHNEQFF
TGCGCCAGCAGTGCTTCGGGTCCGTCACAGAACCACAATGAGCAGTTCTTC
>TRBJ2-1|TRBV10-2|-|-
CASSTGSYNEQFF
TGCGCCAGCAGTACAGGGTCCTACAATGAGCAGTTCTTC
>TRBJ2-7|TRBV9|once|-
CASSLGGDEQYF
TGTGCCAGCAGCCTCGGTGGAGATGAGCAGTACTTC
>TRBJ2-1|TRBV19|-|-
CASSPRTGFYNEQFF
TGTGCCAGTAGCCCTCGGACTGGGTTCTACAATGAGCAGTTCTTC
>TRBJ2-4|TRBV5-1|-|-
CASSLEVSKNIQYF
TGCGCCAGCAGCTTGGAAGTATCCAAAAACATTCAGTACTTC
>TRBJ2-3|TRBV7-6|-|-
CASSPWGASDTQYF
TGTGCCAGCAGCCCCTGGGGAGCCTCAGATACGCAGTATTTT
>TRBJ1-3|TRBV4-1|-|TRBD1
CASTEQGTNGNTIYF
TGCGCCAGCACAGAACAGGGGACAAATGGAAACACCATATATTTT
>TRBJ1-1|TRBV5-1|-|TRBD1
CASKDRGAEAFF
TGCGCCAGCAAAGACAGGGGGGCTGAAGCTTTCTTT
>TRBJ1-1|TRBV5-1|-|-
CASSLDGYTEAFF
TGCGCCAGCAGCTTAGACGGATACACTGAAGCTTTCTTT
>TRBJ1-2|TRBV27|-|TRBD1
CASSPWTGNNYGYTF
TGTGCCAGCAGTCCCTGGACAGGGAACAACTATGGCTACACCTTC
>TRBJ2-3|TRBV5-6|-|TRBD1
CASSLTGAGTDTQYF
TGTGCCAGCAGCTTGACAGGGGCTGGCACAGATACGCAGTATTTT
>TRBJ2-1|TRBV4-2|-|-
CASSLESGEQFF
TGTGCCAGCAGCCTAGAATCTGGCGAGCAGTTCTTC
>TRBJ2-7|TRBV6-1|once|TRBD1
CASSETGGGYEQYF
TGTGCCAGCAGTGAAACAGGGGGCGGCTACGAGCAGTACTTC
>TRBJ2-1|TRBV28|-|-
CASSLRGDEQFF
TGTGCCAGCAGTTTACGGGGCGATGAGCAGTTCTTC
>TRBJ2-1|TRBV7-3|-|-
CASSLVGGDEQFF
TGTGCCAGCAGCTTGGTCGGAGGCGATGAGCAGTTCTTC
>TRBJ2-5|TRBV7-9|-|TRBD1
CASSLPGQGEETQYF
TGTGCCAGCAGCCTCCCCGGACAGGGGGAAGAGACCCAGTACTTC
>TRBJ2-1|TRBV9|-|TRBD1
CASSVGQGARDEQFF
TGTGCCAGCAGCGTAGGGCAGGGGGCGAGGGATGAGCAGTTCTTC
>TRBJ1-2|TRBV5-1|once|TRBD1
CASSSPGQGWNYGYTF
TGCGCCAGCAGCTCCCCGGGACAGGGGTGGAACTATGGCTACACCTTC
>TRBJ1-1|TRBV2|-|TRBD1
CASTPGQTRTEAFF
TGTGCCAGCACCCCGGGACAGACTCGCACTGAAGCTTTCTTT